A selection of T cell receptor beta chains follows, all from one sample in a study of blood T cell repertoires in COVID-19. Libraries were prepared by immunoSEQ multiplex PCR; TCRdb keeps only in-frame clonotypes and omits some of them. The repertoire holds under 250,000 clones, with approximately 82% as singletons. Sequencing was carried out using peripheral blood. Receptor source: a man in his forties or fifties with active or convalescent COVID-19. CDR3s include the opening cysteine and the closing phenylalanine or tryptophan. D genes are given only for firm matches. A row's size may be missing; if present it is once, few, many or a size class.

d_gene	v_gene	abundance	j_gene	CDR3aa	CDR3nt
NA	TRBV9	NA	TRBJ2-3	CASSGTRNTDTQYF	TGTGCCAGCAGCGGAACTCGAAACACAGATACGCAGTATTTT
TRBD1	TRBV28	NA	TRBJ1-4	CASSLGQGEEKLFF	TGTGCCAGCAGTTTGGGACAGGGGGAAGAAAAACTGTTTTTT
NA	TRBV30	NA	TRBJ1-1	CAWSPDYKNTEAFF	TGTGCCTGGAGCCCGGACTATAAGAACACTGAAGCTTTCTTT
NA	TRBV3-1/TRBV3-2	NA	TRBJ2-5	CASSQDLSAGQETQYF	TGTGCCAGCAGCCAAGATCTGAGCGCGGGGCAAGAGACCCAGTACTTC
TRBD2	TRBV5-1	NA	TRBJ2-1	CASSLGLAGVSSYNEQFF	TGCGCCAGCAGCTTGGGACTAGCGGGAGTAAGTTCCTACAATGAGCAGTTCTTC
TRBD1	TRBV18	NA	TRBJ1-6	CASIEQGGNSPLHF	TGTGCCAGCATCGAACAGGGGGGCAATTCACCCCTCCACTTT
TRBD1	TRBV19	few	TRBJ1-3	CASSRQGASGNTIYF	TGTGCCAGTAGCCGACAGGGGGCCTCTGGAAACACCATATATTTT
TRBD1	TRBV28	NA	TRBJ2-1	CASSLGTARYNEQFF	TGTGCCAGCAGTTTGGGGACAGCGCGATACAATGAGCAGTTCTTC
TRBD1	TRBV19	few	TRBJ1-1	CASRQGVNTEAFF	TGTGCCAGTAGGCAGGGGGTGAACACTGAAGCTTTCTTT
NA	TRBV27	once	TRBJ1-1	CASAQRVNTEAFF	TGTGCCAGCGCACAACGGGTGAACACTGAAGCTTTCTTT
NA	TRBV6-2/TRBV6-3	NA	TRBJ1-5	CASSLNYDRLSNQPQHF	TGTGCCAGCAGTCTCAACTACGACAGACTTAGCAATCAGCCCCAGCATTTT
NA	TRBV7-9	NA	TRBJ1-1	CASSLDGTYTEAFF	TGTGCCAGCAGCTTAGACGGGACTTACACTGAAGCTTTCTTT
TRBD1	TRBV7-6	NA	TRBJ1-6	CASSLNRGLNGNSPLHF	TGTGCCAGCAGCTTAAACAGGGGGCTAAATGGTAATTCACCCCTCCACTTT
NA	TRBV19	NA	TRBJ1-4	CATGRPGVNEKLFF	TGTGCCACCGGGCGGCCGGGGGTTAATGAAAAACTGTTTTTT
NA	TRBV28	NA	TRBJ2-7	CASSSQLGGEQYF	TGTGCCAGCAGTTCCCAGCTCGGCGGCGAGCAGTACTTC
TRBD1	TRBV18	NA	TRBJ1-6	CASSPLTGDSPLHF	TGTGCCAGCTCACCGCTGACAGGGGACTCACCCCTCCACTTT
NA	TRBV12-3/TRBV12-4	few	TRBJ1-2	CASSPDSNYGYTF	TGTGCCAGCAGTCCGGACAGTAACTATGGCTACACCTTC
TRBD2	TRBV6-2/TRBV6-3	NA	TRBJ2-3	CASSAPGLAGGQEQYF	TGTGCCAGCAGTGCACCGGGACTAGCGGGGGGACAAGAGCAGTATTTT
TRBD2	TRBV28	once	TRBJ2-2	CASSLIWTSGSITGELFF	TGTGCCAGCAGTTTAATTTGGACTAGCGGGAGTATCACCGGGGAGCTGTTTTTT
NA	TRBV18	few	TRBJ2-1	CASTTGNAYNEQFF	TGTGCCAGCACCACCGGGAACGCCTACAATGAGCAGTTCTTC
NA	TRBV5-5	NA	TRBJ2-7	CASSLPGREQYF	TGTGCCAGCAGCTTGCCAGGCCGGGAGCAGTACTTC
TRBD2	TRBV27	NA	TRBJ2-1	CASSLSPGLAYNEQFF	TGTGCCAGCAGTTTATCACCCGGACTAGCGTACAATGAGCAGTTCTTC
NA	TRBV7-9	once	TRBJ2-7	CASSLYVSASGSYEQYF	TGTGCCAGCAGCTTATATGTCTCGGCCTCAGGGTCCTACGAGCAGTACTTC
TRBD2	TRBV9	many	TRBJ2-2	CASSPRLAESTGELFF	TGTGCCAGCAGCCCCCGACTAGCGGAGAGCACCGGGGAGCTGTTTTTT
TRBD2	TRBV15	NA	TRBJ2-3	CATSRDRLADSTDTQYF	TGTGCCACCAGCAGAGATAGGCTAGCGGATAGCACAGATACGCAGTATTTT
TRBD2	TRBV9	NA	TRBJ2-1	CASSYRTSHREQFF	TGTGCCAGCAGCTACAGGACTAGTCATCGGGAGCAGTTCTTC
NA	TRBV6-5	NA	TRBJ2-2	CASRRMVDTGELFF	TGTGCCAGCAGGAGAATGGTCGACACCGGGGAGCTGTTTTTT
NA	TRBV14	NA	TRBJ2-1	CASSQDWTSGNEQFF	TGTGCCAGCAGCCAAGATTGGACGAGCGGGAATGAGCAGTTCTTC
TRBD1	TRBV28	NA	TRBJ1-3	CASSRGTASGNTIYF	TGTGCCAGCAGTCGCGGGACAGCGTCTGGAAACACCATATATTTT
TRBD1	TRBV10-1	NA	TRBJ1-3	CASTTDRVRENTIYF	TGCGCCAGCACTACGGACAGGGTCCGGGAAAACACCATATATTTT
TRBD2	TRBV5-1	NA	TRBJ2-1	CASSPAGGPRNEQFF	TGCGCCAGCAGTCCTGCGGGGGGGCCTAGGAATGAGCAGTTCTTC
NA	TRBV29-1	NA	TRBJ2-1	CSVEGGRGNEQFF	TGCAGCGTCGAGGGGGGGAGGGGCAATGAGCAGTTCTTC
TRBD2	TRBV2	NA	TRBJ2-7	CASSGYLAGGPEEQYF	TGTGCCAGCAGTGGGTACCTAGCGGGAGGGCCGGAAGAGCAGTACTTC
NA	TRBV19	NA	TRBJ1-1	CASSIRKQPKNTEAFF	TGTGCCAGTAGTATTCGAAAACAGCCTAAGAACACTGAAGCTTTCTTT
NA	TRBV9	NA	TRBJ1-3	CASSFQGSSGNTIYF	TGTGCCAGCAGCTTTCAGGGCAGCTCTGGAAACACCATATATTTT
NA	TRBV9	NA	TRBJ2-3	CASSPRRDFTDTQYF	TGTGCCAGCAGCCCTCGTAGGGACTTCACAGATACGCAGTATTTT
TRBD1	TRBV6-5	NA	TRBJ1-3	CASVRQGGNTIYF	TGTGCCAGCGTGCGACAGGGCGGAAACACCATATATTTT
TRBD1	TRBV5-1	NA	TRBJ1-1	CASSFLPGQGEAFF	TGCGCCAGCAGTTTTCTTCCGGGACAGGGTGAAGCTTTCTTT
TRBD2	TRBV15	NA	TRBJ2-5	CATSRDQVAGVSEQYF	TGTGCCACCAGCAGAGACCAGGTAGCGGGGGTGTCAGAGCAGTACTTC
TRBD1	TRBV4-1	few	TRBJ1-1	CASSRDREVGTEAFF	TGCGCCAGCAGCCGGGACAGAGAAGTAGGGACTGAAGCTTTCTTT
TRBD2	TRBV19	once	TRBJ2-5	CASSIQRDQVTQYF	TGTGCCAGTAGTATACAGCGGGATCAGGTGACCCAGTACTTC